The 31 T cell receptor beta chains below all came from one sample that was sequenced in a study of cytomegalovirus exposure and HLA in healthy donors. 60 Vbeta and 13 Jbeta primers were used in PCR. Clones were sequenced by immunoSEQ multiplex PCR, and TCRdb holds only the in-frame ones, with some missing. Of about 72,000 clones listed, 75% to 85% are singletons. Input material: PBMCs. The receptors stem from a man aged 40-49 years in good health and CMV-seronegative.

The chain is built from TRBV5-5 and TRBJ1-1; D is undetermined. There are 15 residues in the CDR3. Trimming pared 2 bases from V and 1 base from J, leaving 12 bases between. Germline values: CDR1 SGHKS, CDR2 YYEKEE (reference sequence). CDR3 sequence reads: CASSFGRQGNTEAFF. The DNA of the CDR3 is TGTGCCAGCAGCTTTGGCAGACAAGGGAACACTGAAGCTTTCTTT.

The V call is TRBV7-8, the J call TRBJ2-7; D perhaps matches TRBD1 (5 bases). Trimming shortened V by 2 bases and J by 6 bases, and 14 bases separated the two germline ends. Germline CDR1 SGHVS, CDR2 FQNEAQ. The CDR3 spans 14 residues. Here the CDR3 reads CASSLTQGVTEQYF. For the CDR3, the DNA is TGTGCCAGCAGCTTAACCCAGGGTGTAACCGAGCAGTACTTC.

This clone occurred a few times. In DNA, the CDR3 is TGCGCCAGCAGCCTGCAGGGCGGCACCGGGGAGCTGTTTTTT. It codes for CASSLQGGTGELFF. The chain couples TRBV5-1 to TRBJ2-2; D perhaps matches TRBD1 (5 bases). Trimming left V 4 bases short and J 4 bases short, with 11 bases between. The CDR3 has 14 residues. CDR1 is SGHRS and CDR2 is YFSETQ in the germline V gene. Full variable domain (missing parts from reference TRBV5-1 and TRBJ2-2): KAGVTQTPRYLIKTRGQQVTLSCSPISGHRSVSWYQQTPGQGLQFLFEYFSETQRNKGNFPGRFSGRQFSNSRSEMNVSTLELGDSALYLCASSLQGGTGELFFGEGSRLTVL.

The rearrangement links TRBV6-5 to TRBJ2-7; the match to TRBD1 covers 8 bases. Per germline, CDR1 MNHEY and CDR2 SVGAGI. This CDR3 has 15 residues. V lost 6 bases and J lost 1; bases outside the gene matches: 8. CDR3: CASRPTGGMSYEQYF. The CDR3 nucleotides read TGTGCCAGCAGGCCTACAGGGGGGATGTCCTACGAGCAGTACTTC.

The chain uses TRBV18 and TRBJ1-4; D may be TRBD1 (6 bases). CDR3 length equals 13 residues. The V gene lost 4 bases and the J gene lost 15 bases, with 18 bases spanning the gap. Germline loops: CDR1 KGHSH, CDR2 LQKENI. The CDR3, as DNA: TGTGCCAGCTCACTAACCAATACAGGGATGGTGTTTTTT. Translating gives CASSLTNTGMVFF.

A note on this clone: The junction differs from germline at one of its ends, possibly a read error. The rearrangement joins TRBV18 to TRBJ1-4, with D perhaps matching TRBD1 (6 bases). The germline V gene has CDR1 KGHSH and CDR2 LQKENI. The length of the CDR3 is 15 residues. The chain's CDR3 is CSSSPGVGRVEKLFF. CDR3 bases: TGTTCCAGCTCACCAGGGGTCGGGCGGGTTGAAAAACTGTTTTTT.

In this sample, this clone turned up a few times. The CDR3 reads CASSWQDTTDTQYF. For the CDR3, the DNA is TGCGCCAGCAGCTGGCAAGACACCACAGATACGCAGTATTTT. V is TRBV5-1 and J is TRBJ2-3; unclear D gene. The V and J ends lost 3 bases and 2 bases respectively, with 10 bases between them. This CDR3 is 14 amino acids long. CDR1 and CDR2 (germline): SGHRS, YFSETQ. Looking up the rest from reference TRBV5-1 and TRBJ2-3 gives the full variable domain: KAGVTQTPRYLIKTRGQQVTLSCSPISGHRSVSWYQQTPGQGLQFLFEYFSETQRNKGNFPGRFSGRQFSNSRSEMNVSTLELGDSALYLCASSWQDTTDTQYFGPGTRLTVL.

The chain joins TRBV19 to TRBJ1-2, with a possible D match to TRBD1 (6 bases). This CDR3 has 16 amino acids. Trimming pared 4 bases from V and 2 bases from J, leaving 17 bases between. The germline CDR1 and CDR2 sequences are LNHDA and SQIVND (reference sequence). CDR3 sequence: CASSRAPGHLNYGYTF. For the CDR3, the DNA is TGTGCCAGTAGTAGGGCACCGGGACACCTAAACTATGGCTACACCTTC.

The V gene is TRBV5-6, the J gene TRBJ1-2; TRBD1 might be the D (6 bases). Between the trimmed V and J ends, which lost 0 bases and 3 bases, there was a span of 18 bases. The germline gives CDR1 SGHDT, CDR2 YYEEEE. The CDR3 totals 17 residues. The CDR3 nucleotides are TGTGCCAGCAGCTTGGAGATGGTTTTACAGGGAGACTATGGCTACACCTTC. Amino acids: CASSLEMVLQGDYGYTF.

This rearrangement joins TRBV18 to TRBJ2-7, with a weak D call TRBD1 (5 bases). Trimming took off 1 base at V and 2 bases at J, with 9 bases between the two ends. In germline, CDR1 is KGHSH, CDR2 LQKENI. The CDR3 is 14 residues long. The CDR3 DNA follows: TGTGCCAGCTCACCACAACAGGTGACCTACGAGCAGTACTTC. As protein: CASSPQQVTYEQYF.

The chain has TRBV5-5 and TRBJ1-4, with D possibly TRBD1 on 6 matching bases. Trimming removed 3 bases at V and 5 bases at J, with 11 bases between. The length of the CDR3 is 14 residues. Germline CDR1 is SGHKS and CDR2 is YYEKEE (reference sequence). This CDR3 reads CASSSGTRNEKLFF. The CDR3 DNA follows: TGTGCCAGCAGCTCCGGGACACGGAATGAAAAACTGTTTTTT.

The gene calls are TRBV6-5 and TRBJ1-4; a possible D gene is TRBD1 (5 bases). Looked up from germline, CDR1 is MNHEY and CDR2 is SVGAGI. Between the trimmed V and J ends, which lost 8 bases and 0 bases, there was a span of 10 bases. The CDR3 has 14 residues. The CDR3 DNA reads TGTGCCAGCGGTGGGGCAGCAACTAATGAAAAACTGTTTTTT. Its protein product is CASGGAATNEKLFF.

This chain connects TRBV5-4 to TRBJ1-2, with D possibly TRBD1 on 6 matching bases. Per the germline V gene, CDR1 is SGHNT and CDR2 is YYREEE (reference sequence). V shed 0 bases and J shed 9 bases, with 18 bases lying between them. CDR3 length equals 15 residues. CDR3 in amino acids: CASSLAIQGRQRYTF. The CDR3 region has the DNA TGTGCCAGCAGCTTGGCCATACAGGGCCGCCAGCGCTACACCTTC.

CDR3 nucleotides: TGTGCCAGCAGTACCACAGGGTTCTATGGCTACACCTTC. Amino acid sequence: CASSTTGFYGYTF. The chain uses TRBV6-5 and TRBJ1-2, with TRBD1 as a possible D gene (6 bases). This CDR3 contains 13 residues. V lost 5 bases to trimming and J lost 4 bases, with 11 bases between them. Germline loops: CDR1 MNHEY, CDR2 SVGAGI.

The chain combines TRBV9 with TRBJ1-4, with D unclear. V was clipped by 0 bases and J by 5 bases, with 8 bases between them. The CDR3 is 14 residues long. Germline values: CDR1 SGDLS, CDR2 YYNGEE. CDR3 DNA sequence: TGTGCCAGCAGCGTAGGGTCTGCGAATGAAAAACTGTTTTTT. It encodes CASSVGSANEKLFF.

V gene TRBV28 combines with J gene TRBJ1-5, with TRBD1 identical over 8 bases. The CDR3 is 13 residues long. The V segment lost 6 bases and the J segment 4 bases; nucleotides outside the gene matches: 2. Germline CDR1 MDHEN, CDR2 SYDVKM. The chain's CDR3 is CASSGDRNQPQHF. The CDR3 nucleotides are TGTGCCAGCAGCGGGGACAGGAATCAGCCCCAGCATTTT.

The genes are TRBV7-3 and TRBJ2-2; 8 nucleotides align to TRBD1. Germline assignment: CDR1 SGHTA and CDR2 FQGTGA. With 4 bases clipped from V and 4 bases from J, the junction kept 5 bases outside the gene matches. There are 15 residues in the CDR3. The CDR3 DNA reads as TGTGCCAGCAGCTCATCTACAGGGGGCACCGGGGAGCTGTTTTTT. Encoded protein: CASSSSTGGTGELFF. The full variable domain, with the rest looked up from reference TRBV7-3 and TRBJ2-2, is GAGVSQTPSNKVTEKGKYVELRCDPISGHTALYWYRQSLGQGPEFLIYFQGTGAADDSGLPNDRFFAVRPEGSVSTLKIQRTERGDSAVYLCASSSSTGGTGELFFGEGSRLTVL.

As to this clone: Compared with germline, one end of the junction differs, possibly owing to a read error. The rearrangement joins TRBV7-9 to TRBJ1-2, with D possibly being TRBD1 (5 bases). The CDR3 is 17 residues long. CDR1 and CDR2 from the germline V gene are SEHNR and FQNEAQ (reference sequence). CDR3 in amino acids: CSSTLQISAGSRYGYTF. The DNA for the CDR3 is TGTTCCAGCACCCTACAAATCTCCGCAGGGTCCCGCTATGGCTACACCTTC.

The gene calls are TRBV30 and TRBJ2-7; D not certain. There are 14 residues in the CDR3. CDR1 GTSNPN and CDR2 SVGIG come from the germline V gene (reference sequence). V lost 0 bases, J lost 7 bases, and 16 bases lay in between. CDR3 residues: CAWSVRARMTEQYF. The CDR3 DNA reads as TGTGCCTGGAGTGTACGCGCAAGGATGACAGAGCAGTACTTC.

The V gene is TRBV7-3, the J gene TRBJ2-3, with a weak D call TRBD1 (5 bases). The V gene's germline CDR1 is SGHTA and CDR2 FQGTGA. V lost 5 bases and J 2 bases, leaving 11 bases between the germline ends. CDR3 length: 14 amino acids. The CDR3 sequence: CASSISRDTDTQYF. In DNA form, the CDR3 reads TGTGCCAGCAGCATATCCAGGGACACAGATACGCAGTATTTT.

DNA of the CDR3: TGCAGTGTTAGGGCTTACGAGCAGTACTTC. Amino acids: CSVRAYEQYF. The J gene is TRBJ2-7, the V gene TRBV20-1; no reliable D call. The V gene's germline CDR1 is DFQATT and CDR2 SNEGSKA (reference sequence). The V and J ends lost 7 bases and 4 bases respectively, with 8 bases between them. The CDR3 totals 10 residues.

This chain connects TRBV4-3 to TRBJ2-2; D might be TRBD2 (5 bases). This CDR3 is 14 amino acids long. CDR1 and CDR2 (germline): LGHNA, YSLEER. Between the trimmed V and J ends, which lost 5 bases and 6 bases, there was a span of 13 bases. The CDR3 is CASSVRGPPGELFF. CDR3 nucleotide sequence: TGCGCCAGCAGCGTACGGGGTCCCCCCGGGGAGCTGTTTTTT.

The chain couples TRBV5-1 to TRBJ2-2; D is perhaps TRBD2 (6 bases). From germline, CDR1 is SGHRS and CDR2 YFSETQ. V lost 7 bases to trimming and J lost 2 bases, with 18 bases between them. The CDR3 has 16 amino acids. The CDR3 region is CASRSGIAVNTGELFF. The CDR3 bases are TGCGCCAGCCGCTCCGGGATAGCGGTAAACACCGGGGAGCTGTTTTTT.

The J gene is TRBJ2-1, the V gene TRBV7-8; TRBD2 agrees at 7 bases. CDR1 and CDR2 (germline): SGHVS, FQNEAQ. Trimming cost V 5 bases and J 12 bases; bases outside gene matches: 10. This CDR3 is 13 amino acids long. The CDR3 DNA reads TGTGCCAGCAGCGTGGCGGGACGCGGGGGGCAGTTCTTC. Its translation: CASSVAGRGGQFF.

The table lists this clone with a count of one. The genes are TRBV28 and TRBJ2-2; no definite D call. V lost 4 bases, J lost 7 bases, and 22 bases lay in between. The CDR3 consists of 17 residues. Germline lookup yields CDR1 MDHEN and CDR2 SYDVKM. The CDR3 nucleotides are TGTGCCAGCAGTTCCCGCTATCAGACTCCAAACGGCGGGGAGCTGTTTTTT. It is translated as CASSSRYQTPNGGELFF.

The chain links TRBV6-6 to TRBJ1-3; D is undetermined. This CDR3 spans 15 amino acids. Germline CDR1 MNHNY, CDR2 SVGAGI (reference sequence). Trimming took 6 bases from V and 0 from J, leaving 12 bases between them. The CDR3 bases are TGTGCCAGCAGGGGAGGAGAGTTCTCTGGAAACACCATATATTTT. It specifies CASRGGEFSGNTIYF.

The gene calls are TRBV5-4 and TRBJ2-3; TRBD1 aligns across 7 bases. V trimming: 4 bases; J trimming: 1 base; junction bases outside the gene matches: 6. The germline gives CDR1 SGHNT, CDR2 YYREEE (reference sequence). The CDR3 contains 15 residues. In nucleotides, the CDR3 is TGTGCCAGCAGCCGAGGGGGCGGCGGCACAGATACGCAGTATTTT. This sequence encodes CASSRGGGGTDTQYF.

The chain carries TRBV20-1 and TRBJ1-5; no definite D call. Per the germline V gene, CDR1 is DFQATT and CDR2 is SNEGSKA (reference sequence). CDR3 length: 11 residues. The V end was cut by 3 bases, the J end by 11 bases, with 11 bases between. CDR3 sequence reads: CSAREDLAQHF. The DNA for the CDR3 is TGCAGTGCTAGGGAGGACTTAGCCCAGCATTTT.

The J gene is TRBJ1-5, the V gene TRBV15; 8 bases map to TRBD1. V shed 0 bases and J 7 bases; nucleotides not matched to a gene: 8. Germline V CDR1 and CDR2: LNHNV, YYDKDF (reference sequence). The CDR3 is 16 amino acids. The CDR3 DNA follows: TGTGCCACCAGCAGAGATCTGGCAGGGGGCTTGCAGCCCCAGCATTTT. Its protein is CATSRDLAGGLQPQHF.

The chain has TRBV5-4 and TRBJ2-1, with 10 bases fitting TRBD2. There are 16 residues in the CDR3. CDR1 is SGHNT, CDR2 YYREEE, per germline (reference sequence). J gave up 5 bases and V 4 bases, and 9 bases lay outside the gene matches. The chain's CDR3 is CASSPSLAGSHNEQFF. In nucleotides, the CDR3 is TGTGCCAGCAGCCCCTCACTAGCGGGAAGCCACAATGAGCAGTTCTTC.

The rearrangement links TRBV6-1 to TRBJ2-3, with D hard to call. The CDR3 totals 13 residues. The germline V gene encodes CDR1 MNHNS and CDR2 SASEGT. V was clipped by 8 bases and J by 4 bases, with 13 bases between them. CDR3 bases: TGTGCCAGCTCGGTCTATCATCCAGATACGCAGTATTTT. Encoded protein: CASSVYHPDTQYF.